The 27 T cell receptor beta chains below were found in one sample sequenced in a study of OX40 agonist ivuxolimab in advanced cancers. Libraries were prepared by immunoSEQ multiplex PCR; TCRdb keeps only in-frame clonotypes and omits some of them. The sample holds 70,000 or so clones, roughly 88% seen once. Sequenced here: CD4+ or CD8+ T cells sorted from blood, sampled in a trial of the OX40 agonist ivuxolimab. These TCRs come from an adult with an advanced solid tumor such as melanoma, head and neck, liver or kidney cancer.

CDR3 sequence (DNA): TGTGCCAGCAGCCTTGAGGTTAATCAGCCCCAGCATTTT. Translation: CASSLEVNQPQHF. The chain recombines TRBV4-2 with TRBJ1-5; D is undetermined. The V end was cut by 4 bases, the J end by 4 bases, with 8 bases between. Germline values: CDR1 LGHNA, CDR2 YNFKEQ. The CDR3 consists of 13 residues.

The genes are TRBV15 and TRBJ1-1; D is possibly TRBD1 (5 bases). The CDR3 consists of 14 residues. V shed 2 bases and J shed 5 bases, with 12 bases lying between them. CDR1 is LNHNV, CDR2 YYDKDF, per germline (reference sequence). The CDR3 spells CATSRTLEGTEAFF. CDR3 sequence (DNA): TGTGCCACCAGCAGAACACTCGAGGGGACTGAAGCTTTCTTT. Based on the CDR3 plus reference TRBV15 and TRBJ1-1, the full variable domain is DAMVIQNPRYQVTQFGKPVTLSCSQTLNHNVMYWYQQKSSQAPKLLFHYYDKDFNNEADTPDNFQSRRPNTSFCFLDIRSPGLGDTAMYLCATSRTLEGTEAFFGQGTRLTVV.

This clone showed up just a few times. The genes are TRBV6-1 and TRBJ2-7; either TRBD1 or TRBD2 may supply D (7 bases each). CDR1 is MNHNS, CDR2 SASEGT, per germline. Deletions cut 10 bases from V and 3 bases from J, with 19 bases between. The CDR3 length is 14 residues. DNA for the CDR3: TGTGCCACCGAGTCCCAGGGGGGGTTCTACGAGCAGTACTTC. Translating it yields CATESQGGFYEQYF.

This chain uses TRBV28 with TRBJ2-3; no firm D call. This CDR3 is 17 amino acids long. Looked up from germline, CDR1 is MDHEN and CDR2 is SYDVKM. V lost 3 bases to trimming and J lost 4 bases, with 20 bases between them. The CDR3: CASSFSTNSATPDTQYF. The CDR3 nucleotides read TGTGCCAGCAGTTTTTCGACCAACAGCGCTACCCCAGATACGCAGTATTTT. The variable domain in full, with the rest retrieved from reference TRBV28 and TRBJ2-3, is DVKVTQSSRYLVKRTGEKVFLECVQDMDHENMFWYRQDPGLGLRLIYFSYDVKMKEKGDIPEGYSVSREKKERFSLILESASTNQTSMYLCASSFSTNSATPDTQYFGPGTRLTVL.

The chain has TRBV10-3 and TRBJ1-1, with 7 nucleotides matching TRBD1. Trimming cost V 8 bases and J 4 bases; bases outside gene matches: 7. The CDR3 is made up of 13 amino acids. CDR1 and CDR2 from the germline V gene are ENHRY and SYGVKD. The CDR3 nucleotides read TGTGCCATCCTGCGACAGGGAGGCACTGAAGCTTTCTTT. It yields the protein CAILRQGGTEAFF.

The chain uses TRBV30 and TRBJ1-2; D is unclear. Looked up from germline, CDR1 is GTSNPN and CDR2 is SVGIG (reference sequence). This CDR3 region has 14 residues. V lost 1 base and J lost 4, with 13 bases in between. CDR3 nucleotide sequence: TGTGCCTGGAGTGGGGTCGGCAGAATCTATGGCTACACCTTC. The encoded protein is CAWSGVGRIYGYTF.

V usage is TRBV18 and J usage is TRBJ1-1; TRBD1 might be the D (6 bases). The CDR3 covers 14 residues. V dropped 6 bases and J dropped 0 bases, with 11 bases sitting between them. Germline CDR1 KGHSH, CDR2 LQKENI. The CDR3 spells CASSIGQMNTEAFF. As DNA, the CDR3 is TGTGCCAGCTCGATCGGACAGATGAACACTGAAGCTTTCTTT.

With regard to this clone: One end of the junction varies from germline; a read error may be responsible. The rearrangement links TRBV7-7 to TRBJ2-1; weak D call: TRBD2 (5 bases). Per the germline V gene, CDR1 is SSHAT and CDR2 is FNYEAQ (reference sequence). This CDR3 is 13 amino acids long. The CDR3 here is CASSRGARGEQFF. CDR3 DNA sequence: TGTGCTAGCAGCAGAGGCGCTCGGGGTGAGCAGTTCTTC. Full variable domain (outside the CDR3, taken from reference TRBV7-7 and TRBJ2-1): GAGVSQSPRYKVTKRGQDVTLRCDPISSHATLYWYQQALGQGPEFLTYFNYEAQPDKSGLPSDRFSAERPEGSISTLTIQRTEQRDSAMYRCASSRGARGEQFFGPGTRLTVL.

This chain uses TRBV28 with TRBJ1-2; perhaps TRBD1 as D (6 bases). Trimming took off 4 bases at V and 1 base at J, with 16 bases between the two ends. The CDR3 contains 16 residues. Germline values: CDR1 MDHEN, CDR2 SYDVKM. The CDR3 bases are TGTGCCAGCAGTTGGTCCAGAGGGGGGGTTAACTATGGCTACACCTTC. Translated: CASSWSRGGVNYGYTF.

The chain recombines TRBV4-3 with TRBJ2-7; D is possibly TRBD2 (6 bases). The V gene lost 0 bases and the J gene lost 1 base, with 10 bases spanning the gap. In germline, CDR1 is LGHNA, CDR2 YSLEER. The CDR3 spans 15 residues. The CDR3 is CASSQEASVSYEQYF. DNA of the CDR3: TGCGCCAGCAGCCAAGAGGCTAGCGTATCCTACGAGCAGTACTTC.

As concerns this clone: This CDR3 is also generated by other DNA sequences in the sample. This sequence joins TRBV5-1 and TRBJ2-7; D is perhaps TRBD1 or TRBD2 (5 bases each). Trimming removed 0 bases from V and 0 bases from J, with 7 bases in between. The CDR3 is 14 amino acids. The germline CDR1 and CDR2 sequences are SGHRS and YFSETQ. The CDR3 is CASSLEGSSYEQYF. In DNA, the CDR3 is TGCGCCAGCAGCTTGGAGGGGAGCTCCTACGAGCAGTACTTC.

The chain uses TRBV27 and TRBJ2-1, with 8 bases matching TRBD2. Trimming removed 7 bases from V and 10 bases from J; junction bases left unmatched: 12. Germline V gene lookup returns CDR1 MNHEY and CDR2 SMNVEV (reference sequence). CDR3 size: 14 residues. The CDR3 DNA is TGTGCCAGCACCTCCTCGGGGGGGCAACGCGAGCAGTTCTTC. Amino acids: CASTSSGGQREQFF.

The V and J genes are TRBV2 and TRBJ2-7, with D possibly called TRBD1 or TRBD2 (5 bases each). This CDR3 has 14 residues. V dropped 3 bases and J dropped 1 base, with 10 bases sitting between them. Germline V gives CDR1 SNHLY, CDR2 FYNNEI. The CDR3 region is CASSERGWSYEQYF. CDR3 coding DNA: TGTGCCAGCAGTGAGAGGGGATGGTCCTACGAGCAGTACTTC.

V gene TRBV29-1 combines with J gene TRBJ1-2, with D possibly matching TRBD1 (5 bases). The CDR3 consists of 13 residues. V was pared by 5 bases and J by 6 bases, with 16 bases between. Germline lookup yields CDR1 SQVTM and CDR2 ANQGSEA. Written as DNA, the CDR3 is TGCAGCGTTAGGGACGCGCGGGAACATGGCTACACCTTC. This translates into CSVRDAREHGYTF.

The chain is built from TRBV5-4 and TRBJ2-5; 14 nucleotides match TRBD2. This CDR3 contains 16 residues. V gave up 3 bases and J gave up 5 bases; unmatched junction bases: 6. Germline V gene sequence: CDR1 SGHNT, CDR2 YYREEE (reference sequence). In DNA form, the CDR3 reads TGTGCCAGCAGCTCGGGGACTAGCGGGAGAGGGGAGACCCAGTACTTC. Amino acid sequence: CASSSGTSGRGETQYF.

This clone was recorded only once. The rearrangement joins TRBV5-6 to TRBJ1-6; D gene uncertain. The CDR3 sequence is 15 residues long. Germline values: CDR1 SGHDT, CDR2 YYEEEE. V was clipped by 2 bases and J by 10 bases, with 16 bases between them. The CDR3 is CASSLLGNQGSPLHF. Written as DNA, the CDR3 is TGTGCCAGCAGCTTATTAGGGAATCAAGGGTCACCCCTCCACTTT. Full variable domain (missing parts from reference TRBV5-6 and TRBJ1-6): DAGVTQSPTHLIKTRGQQVTLRCSPKSGHDTVSWYQQALGQGPQFIFQYYEEEERQRGNFPDRFSGHQFPNYSSELNVNALLLGDSALYLCASSLLGNQGSPLHFGNGTRLTVT.

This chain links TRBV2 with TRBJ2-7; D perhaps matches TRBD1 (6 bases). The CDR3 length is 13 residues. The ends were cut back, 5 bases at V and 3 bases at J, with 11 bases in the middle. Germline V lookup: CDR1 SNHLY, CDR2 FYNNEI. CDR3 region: CASSLRQDYEQYF. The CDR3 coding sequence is TGTGCCAGCAGTCTGAGACAGGACTACGAGCAGTACTTC.

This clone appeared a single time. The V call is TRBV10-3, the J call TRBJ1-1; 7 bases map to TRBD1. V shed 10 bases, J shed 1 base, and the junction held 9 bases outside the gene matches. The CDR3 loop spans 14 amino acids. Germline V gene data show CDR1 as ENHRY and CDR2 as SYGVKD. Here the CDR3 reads CATKTGDKNTEAFF. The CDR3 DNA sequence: TGTGCCACCAAAACAGGGGATAAGAACACTGAAGCTTTCTTT.

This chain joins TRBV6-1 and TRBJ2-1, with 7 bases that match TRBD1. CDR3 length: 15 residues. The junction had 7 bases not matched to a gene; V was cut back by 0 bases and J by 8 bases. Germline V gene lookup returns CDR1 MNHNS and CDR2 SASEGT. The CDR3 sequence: CASSEAVGGFDEQFF. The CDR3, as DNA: TGTGCCAGCAGTGAAGCAGTAGGGGGCTTCGATGAGCAGTTCTTC.

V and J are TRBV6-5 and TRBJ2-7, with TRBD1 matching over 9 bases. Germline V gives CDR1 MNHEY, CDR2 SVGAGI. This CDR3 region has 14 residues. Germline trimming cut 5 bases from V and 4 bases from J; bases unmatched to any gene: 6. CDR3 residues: CASSPDRGPYEQYF. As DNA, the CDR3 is TGTGCCAGCAGTCCGGACAGGGGTCCTTACGAGCAGTACTTC.

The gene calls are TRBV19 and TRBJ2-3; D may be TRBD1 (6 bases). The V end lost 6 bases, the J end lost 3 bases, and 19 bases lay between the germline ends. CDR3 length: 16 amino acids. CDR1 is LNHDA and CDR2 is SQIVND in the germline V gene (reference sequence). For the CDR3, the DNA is TGTGCCAGTAGGATACAGGGAGCGTCGGGAACAGATACGCAGTATTTT. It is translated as CASRIQGASGTDTQYF.

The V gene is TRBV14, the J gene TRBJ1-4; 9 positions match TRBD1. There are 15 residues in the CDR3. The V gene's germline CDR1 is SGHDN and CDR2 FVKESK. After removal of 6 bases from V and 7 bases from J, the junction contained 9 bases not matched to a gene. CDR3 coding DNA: TGTGCCAGCAGTCGTTTGGGACAGGGAAGTGAAAAACTGTTTTTT. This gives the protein CASSRLGQGSEKLFF.

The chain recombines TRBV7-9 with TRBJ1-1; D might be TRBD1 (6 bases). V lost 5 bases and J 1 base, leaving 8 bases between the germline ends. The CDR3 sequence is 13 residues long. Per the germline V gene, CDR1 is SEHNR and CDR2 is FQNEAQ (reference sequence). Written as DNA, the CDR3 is TGTGCCAGCAGCCTACAGGGGAACACTGAAGCTTTCTTT. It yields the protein CASSLQGNTEAFF.

CDR3 sequence (DNA): TGTGCCAGCAGCTTGAGGGGCGGCTATGGCTACACCTTC. It codes for CASSLRGGYGYTF. The genes are TRBV27 and TRBJ1-2; D possibly corresponds to TRBD1 (5 bases). The CDR3 extends over 13 amino acids. Trimming pared 6 bases from V and 4 bases from J, leaving 12 bases between. Germline V gene sequence: CDR1 MNHEY, CDR2 SMNVEV (reference sequence).

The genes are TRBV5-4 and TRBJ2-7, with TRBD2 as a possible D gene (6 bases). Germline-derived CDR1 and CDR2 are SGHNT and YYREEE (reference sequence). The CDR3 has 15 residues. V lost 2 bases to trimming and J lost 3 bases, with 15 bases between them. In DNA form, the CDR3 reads TGTGCCAGCAGCTTCGCCTTCGGGGGAGGCTACGAGCAGTACTTC. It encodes CASSFAFGGGYEQYF.

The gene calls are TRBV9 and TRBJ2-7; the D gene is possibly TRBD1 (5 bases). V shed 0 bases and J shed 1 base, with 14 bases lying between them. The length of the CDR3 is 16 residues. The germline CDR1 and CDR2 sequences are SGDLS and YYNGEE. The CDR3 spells CASSVGPGLGSYEQYF. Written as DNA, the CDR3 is TGTGCCAGCAGCGTAGGGCCAGGGCTGGGGTCCTACGAGCAGTACTTC.

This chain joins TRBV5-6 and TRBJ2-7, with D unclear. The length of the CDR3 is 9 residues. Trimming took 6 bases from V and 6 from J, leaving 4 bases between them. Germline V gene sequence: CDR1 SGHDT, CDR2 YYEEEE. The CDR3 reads CASIAEQYF. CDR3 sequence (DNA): TGTGCCAGCATAGCCGAGCAGTACTTC.